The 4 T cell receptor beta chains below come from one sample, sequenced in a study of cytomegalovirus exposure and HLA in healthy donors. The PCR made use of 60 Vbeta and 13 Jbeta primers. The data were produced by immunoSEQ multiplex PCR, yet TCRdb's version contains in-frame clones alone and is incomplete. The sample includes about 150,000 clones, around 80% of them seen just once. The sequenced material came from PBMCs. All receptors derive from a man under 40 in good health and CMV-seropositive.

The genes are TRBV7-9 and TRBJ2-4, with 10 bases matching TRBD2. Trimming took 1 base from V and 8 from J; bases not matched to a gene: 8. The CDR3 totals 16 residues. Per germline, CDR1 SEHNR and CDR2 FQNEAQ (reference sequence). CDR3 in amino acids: CASSLVSSGGADIQYF. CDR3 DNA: TGTGCCAGCAGCTTAGTATCAAGCGGGGGGGCAGACATTCAGTACTTC. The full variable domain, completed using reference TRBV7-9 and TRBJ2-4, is DTGVSQNPRHKITKRGQNVTFRCDPISEHNRLYWYRQTLGQGPEFLTYFQNEAQLEKSRLLSDRFSAERPKGSFSTLEIQRTEQGDSAMYLCASSLVSSGGADIQYFGAGTRLSVL.

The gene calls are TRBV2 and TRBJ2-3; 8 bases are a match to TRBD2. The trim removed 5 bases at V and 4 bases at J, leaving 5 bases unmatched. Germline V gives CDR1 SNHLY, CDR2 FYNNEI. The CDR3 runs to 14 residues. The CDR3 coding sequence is TGTGCCAGCAGTCACGGGGGGGCTCCAGATACGCAGTATTTT. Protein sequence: CASSHGGAPDTQYF. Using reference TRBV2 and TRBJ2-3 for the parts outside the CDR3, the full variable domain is EPEVTQTPSHQVTQMGQEVILRCVPISNHLYFYWYRQILGQKVEFLVSFYNNEISEKSEIFDDQFSVERPDGSNFTLKIRSTKLEDSAMYFCASSHGGAPDTQYFGPGTRLTVL.

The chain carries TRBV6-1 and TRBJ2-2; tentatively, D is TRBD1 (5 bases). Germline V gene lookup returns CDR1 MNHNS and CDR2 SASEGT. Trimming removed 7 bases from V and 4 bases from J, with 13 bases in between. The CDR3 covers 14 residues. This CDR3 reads CASMQGSPTGELFF. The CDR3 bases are TGTGCCAGCATGCAGGGCAGCCCCACCGGGGAGCTGTTTTTT.

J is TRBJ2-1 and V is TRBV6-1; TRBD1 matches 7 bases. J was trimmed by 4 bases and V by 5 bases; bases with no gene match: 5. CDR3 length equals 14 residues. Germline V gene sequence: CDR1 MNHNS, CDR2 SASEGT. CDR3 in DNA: TGTGCCAGCAGTTTGGCAGGGGGATACAATGAGCAGTTCTTC. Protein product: CASSLAGGYNEQFF.